The present T cell receptor beta chain was sequenced within a study of T cells after yellow fever vaccination. Production of TCR cDNA was by 5'RACE template switching, which also added a universal primer site and UMIs. A single record per CDR3 protein comes from TCRdb applying MiXCR to the 5' RACE reads. Among 450,000 to 550,000 distinct CDR3 sequences, 20% to 25% were seen once, and the ten largest hold around 16%. On this clonotype itself: The antigen is undetermined.

The V gene end was trimmed by 3 bases and the J gene end by 7 bases; junction bases not matched to a gene: 7. The CDR3 covers 14 residues. Germline-derived CDR1 and CDR2 are SGHRS and YFSETQ. Notes on the study in general: Post-booster repertoires again held most primary-vaccination clones (about 95% CD4, roughly 88% CD8). A small proportion of clonotypes was detected in both the CD4 and CD8 compartments.

The material sequenced was PBMCs, taken more than 20 days after the first yellow fever vaccination. This TCR was sampled from a man between 18 and 35 years old who received the YFV17D yellow fever vaccine. The V and J genes are TRBV5-1 and TRBJ2-1; 7 nucleotides match TRBD1. In DNA form, the CDR3 reads TGCGCCAGCAGCTGGGGACAGAAGTGGAATGAGCAGTTCTTC. This encodes CASSWGQKWNEQFF.